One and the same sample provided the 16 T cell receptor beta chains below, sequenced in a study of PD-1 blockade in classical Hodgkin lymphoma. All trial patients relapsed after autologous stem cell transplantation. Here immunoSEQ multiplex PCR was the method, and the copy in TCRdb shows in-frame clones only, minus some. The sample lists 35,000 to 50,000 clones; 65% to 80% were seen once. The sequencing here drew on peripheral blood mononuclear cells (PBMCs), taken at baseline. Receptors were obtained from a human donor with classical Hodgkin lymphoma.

CDR3: CASSLVVNTGELFF. CDR3 bases: TGTGCCAGCAGCTTAGTAGTGAACACCGGGGAGCTGTTTTTT. The J gene is TRBJ2-2, the V gene TRBV7-9; no firm D call. The V and J ends lost 1 base and 1 base respectively, with 4 bases between them. This CDR3 comprises 14 residues. Germline V gene sequence: CDR1 SEHNR, CDR2 FQNEAQ (reference sequence).

The CDR3 bases are TGTGCCAGCAGCCAAGGAAATGCCGTCGATGAGCAGTTCTTC. Translation: CASSQGNAVDEQFF. The chain links TRBV4-2 to TRBJ2-1; D is undetermined. The CDR3 runs to 14 residues. Germline loops: CDR1 LGHNA, CDR2 YNFKEQ. Trimming shortened V by 1 base and J by 8 bases, and 12 bases separated the two germline ends.

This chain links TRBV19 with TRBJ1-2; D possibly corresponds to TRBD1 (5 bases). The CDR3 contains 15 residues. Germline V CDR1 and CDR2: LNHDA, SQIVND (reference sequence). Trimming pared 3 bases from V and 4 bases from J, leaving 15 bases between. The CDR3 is CASSISSGRAYGYTF. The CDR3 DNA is TGTGCCAGTAGTATTTCGTCCGGCAGGGCCTATGGCTACACCTTC. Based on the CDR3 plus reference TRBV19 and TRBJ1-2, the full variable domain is DGGITQSPKYLFRKEGQNVTLSCEQNLNHDAMYWYRQDPGQGLRLIYYSQIVNDFQKGDIAEGYSVSREKKESFPLTVTSAQKNPTAFYLCASSISSGRAYGYTFGSGTRLTVV.

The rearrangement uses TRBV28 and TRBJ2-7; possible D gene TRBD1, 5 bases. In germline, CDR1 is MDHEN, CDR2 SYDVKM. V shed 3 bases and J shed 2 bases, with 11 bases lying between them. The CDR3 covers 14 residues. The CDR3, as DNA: TGTGCCAGCAGTTTGGGCTGGGGCCCCTACGAGCAGTACTTC. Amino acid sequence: CASSLGWGPYEQYF.

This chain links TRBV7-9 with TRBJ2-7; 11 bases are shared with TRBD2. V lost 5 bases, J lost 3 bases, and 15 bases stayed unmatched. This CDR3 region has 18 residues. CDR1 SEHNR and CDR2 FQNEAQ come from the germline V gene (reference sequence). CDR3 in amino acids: CASSPIDLTSGMIYEQYF. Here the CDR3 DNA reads TGTGCCAGCAGCCCTATCGATTTGACTAGCGGGATGATCTACGAGCAGTACTTC. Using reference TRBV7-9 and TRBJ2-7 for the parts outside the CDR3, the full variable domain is DTGVSQNPRHKITKRGQNVTFRCDPISEHNRLYWYRQTLGQGPEFLTYFQNEAQLEKSRLLSDRFSAERPKGSFSTLEIQRTEQGDSAMYLCASSPIDLTSGMIYEQYFGPGTRLTVT.

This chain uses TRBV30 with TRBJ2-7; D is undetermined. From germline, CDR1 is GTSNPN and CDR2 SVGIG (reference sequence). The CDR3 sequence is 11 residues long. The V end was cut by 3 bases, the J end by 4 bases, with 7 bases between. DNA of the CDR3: TGTGCCTGGAGCAATCCTTACGAGCAGTACTTC. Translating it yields CAWSNPYEQYF.

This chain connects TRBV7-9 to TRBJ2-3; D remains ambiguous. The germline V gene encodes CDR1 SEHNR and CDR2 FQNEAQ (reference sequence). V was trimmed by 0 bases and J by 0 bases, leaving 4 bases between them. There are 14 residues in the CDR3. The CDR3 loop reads CASSLAASTDTQYF. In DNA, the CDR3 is TGTGCCAGCAGCTTAGCGGCCAGCACAGATACGCAGTATTTT.

The DNA for the CDR3 is TGTGCCAGCAGTTTAACTCCCGGGACTAGCGGGAGGTACGAGCAGTACTTC. It yields the protein CASSLTPGTSGRYEQYF. The V gene is TRBV28, the J gene TRBJ2-7; TRBD2 matches at 15 bases. The CDR3 is 17 residues long. J gave up 4 bases and V 2 bases, and 6 bases lay outside the gene matches. Germline V gene sequence: CDR1 MDHEN, CDR2 SYDVKM.

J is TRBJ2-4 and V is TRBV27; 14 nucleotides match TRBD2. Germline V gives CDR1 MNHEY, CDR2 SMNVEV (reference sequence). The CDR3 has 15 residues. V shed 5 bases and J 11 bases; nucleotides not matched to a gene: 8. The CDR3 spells CASSPRLAGGPLQYF. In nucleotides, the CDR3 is TGTGCCAGCAGTCCTCGACTAGCGGGAGGGCCACTTCAGTACTTC.

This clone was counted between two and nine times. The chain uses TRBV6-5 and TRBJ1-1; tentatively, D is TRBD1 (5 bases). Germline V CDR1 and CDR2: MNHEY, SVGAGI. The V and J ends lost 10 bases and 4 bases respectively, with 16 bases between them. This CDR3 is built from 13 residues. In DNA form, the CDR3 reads TGTGCCACTTTGGGGCTGTCACCCACTGAAGCTTTCTTT. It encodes CATLGLSPTEAFF.

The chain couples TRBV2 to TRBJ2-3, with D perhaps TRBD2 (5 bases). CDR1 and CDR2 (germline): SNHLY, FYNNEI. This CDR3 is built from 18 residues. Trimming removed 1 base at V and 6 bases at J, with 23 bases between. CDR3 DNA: TGTGCCAGCAGTGAAGGACTTAGGGAAGGGAGTGTAGGGGATACGCAGTATTTT. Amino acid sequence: CASSEGLREGSVGDTQYF.

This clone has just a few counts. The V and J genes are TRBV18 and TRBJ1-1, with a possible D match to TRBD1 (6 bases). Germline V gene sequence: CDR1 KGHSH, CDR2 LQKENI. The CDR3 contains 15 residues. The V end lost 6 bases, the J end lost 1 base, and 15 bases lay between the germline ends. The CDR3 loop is CASSRQQTGNTEAFF. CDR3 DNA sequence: TGTGCCAGCTCCCGTCAACAGACAGGGAACACTGAAGCTTTCTTT. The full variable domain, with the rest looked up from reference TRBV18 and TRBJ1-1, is NAGVMQNPRHLVRRRGQEARLRCSPMKGHSHVYWYRQLPEEGLKFMVYLQKENIIDESGMPKERFSAEFPKEGPSILRIQQVVRGDSAAYFCASSRQQTGNTEAFFGQGTRLTVV.

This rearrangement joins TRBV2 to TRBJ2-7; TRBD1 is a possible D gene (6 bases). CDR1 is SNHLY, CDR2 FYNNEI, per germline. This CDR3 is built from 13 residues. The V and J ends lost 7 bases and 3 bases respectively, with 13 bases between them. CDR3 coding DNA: TGTGCCAGCATGGTACAGGGTTTCTACGAGCAGTACTTC. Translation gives CASMVQGFYEQYF. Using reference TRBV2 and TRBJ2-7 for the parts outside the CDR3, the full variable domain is EPEVTQTPSHQVTQMGQEVILRCVPISNHLYFYWYRQILGQKVEFLVSFYNNEISEKSEIFDDQFSVERPDGSNFTLKIRSTKLEDSAMYFCASMVQGFYEQYFGPGTRLTVT.

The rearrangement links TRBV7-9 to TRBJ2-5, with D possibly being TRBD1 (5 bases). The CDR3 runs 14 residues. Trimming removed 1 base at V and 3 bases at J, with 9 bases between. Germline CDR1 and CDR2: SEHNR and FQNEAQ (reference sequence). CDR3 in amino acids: CASSLVQGEETQYF. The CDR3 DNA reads TGTGCCAGCAGCTTAGTTCAGGGTGAAGAGACCCAGTACTTC. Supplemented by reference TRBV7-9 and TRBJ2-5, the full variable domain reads DTGVSQNPRHKITKRGQNVTFRCDPISEHNRLYWYRQTLGQGPEFLTYFQNEAQLEKSRLLSDRFSAERPKGSFSTLEIQRTEQGDSAMYLCASSLVQGEETQYFGPGTRLLVL.

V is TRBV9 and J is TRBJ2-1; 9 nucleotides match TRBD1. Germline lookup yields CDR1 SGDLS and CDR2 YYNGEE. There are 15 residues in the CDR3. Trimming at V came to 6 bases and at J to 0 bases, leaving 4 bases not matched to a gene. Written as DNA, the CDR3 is TGTGCCAGCAATGACAGGGGGTCCTCCTACAATGAGCAGTTCTTC. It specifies CASNDRGSSYNEQFF.

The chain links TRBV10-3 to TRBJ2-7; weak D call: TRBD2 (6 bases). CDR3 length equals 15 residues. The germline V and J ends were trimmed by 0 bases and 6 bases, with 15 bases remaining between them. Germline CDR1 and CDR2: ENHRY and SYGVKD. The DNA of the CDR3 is TGTGCCATCAGTGAGTCAGGGCGGGACCGTCTCGAGCAGTACTTC. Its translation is CAISESGRDRLEQYF.